A single sample is the source of the 12 T cell receptor beta chains below, sequenced in a study of T cell repertoires in cytomegalovirus infection. Each CDR3 protein is one row after TCRdb ran MiXCR on the reads. The sample contains more than 150,000 distinct CDR3 sequences, 17% of which appear only once. Material: CD8+ T cells from PBMCs. Source of these receptors: a human donor in good health (CMV status not recorded). Some clones in this sample may be carry-over from other donors' samples.

This clonotype came up many times. V usage is TRBV7-2 and J usage is TRBJ2-5, with D possibly being TRBD1 (6 bases). V gave up 5 bases and J gave up 0 bases, with 16 bases separating them. CDR1 is SGHTA, CDR2 FQGNSA, per germline. This CDR3 comprises 16 residues. Written as DNA, the CDR3 is TGTGCCAGCAGCATAACTCCGGGACACTACCAAGAGACCCAGTACTTC. Residues: CASSITPGHYQETQYF.

As DNA, the CDR3 is TGTGCCAGCAGACCTAGCGGGGGGGTCTCCTACAATGAGCAGTTCTTC. Translation gives CASRPSGGVSYNEQFF. V usage is TRBV7-6 and J usage is TRBJ2-1; 12 bases line up with TRBD2. Per germline, CDR1 SGHVS and CDR2 FNYEAQ. The CDR3 loop spans 16 amino acids. With 6 bases clipped from V and 0 bases from J, the junction kept 3 bases outside the gene matches.

This clonotype was seen more than once but under ten times. The rearrangement uses TRBV11-2 and TRBJ1-1; 9 bases are a match to TRBD1. CDR1 SGHAT and CDR2 FQNNGV come from the germline V gene. Losses at the gene ends were 4 bases for V and 5 bases for J; bases not matched to a gene: 14. This CDR3 is 17 amino acids long. The CDR3 DNA follows: TGTGCCAGCAGCTCGTCAAGTCCCCGGGACAGGGCGACTGAAGCTTTCTTT. Amino acid sequence: CASSSSSPRDRATEAFF.

The rearrangement joins TRBV20-1 to TRBJ2-1; weak D call: TRBD2 (5 bases). Germline CDR1 is DFQATT and CDR2 is SNEGSKA (reference sequence). V lost 6 bases, J lost 0 bases, and 9 bases lay in between. CDR3 length equals 13 residues. The CDR3 spells CSAAGFSYNEQFF. In DNA, the CDR3 is TGCAGTGCGGCGGGTTTCTCCTACAATGAGCAGTTCTTC.

This chain uses TRBV28 with TRBJ2-1; D unclear. Germline V lookup: CDR1 MDHEN, CDR2 SYDVKM. V lost 7 bases and J 4 bases, leaving 5 bases between the germline ends. The CDR3 runs 11 residues. As DNA, the CDR3 is TGTGCCAGCAAAAGGTACAATGAGCAGTTCTTC. Its protein is CASKRYNEQFF. Combining the CDR3 with reference TRBV28 and TRBJ2-1 gives the whole variable domain DVKVTQSSRYLVKRTGEKVFLECVQDMDHENMFWYRQDPGLGLRLIYFSYDVKMKEKGDIPEGYSVSREKKERFSLILESASTNQTSMYLCASKRYNEQFFGPGTRLTVL.

This clonotype was detected ten times or more. This chain joins TRBV7-8 and TRBJ2-1; 8 bases are a match to TRBD2. In germline, CDR1 is SGHVS, CDR2 FQNEAQ. The CDR3 covers 15 residues. Germline trimming cut 6 bases from V and 2 bases from J; bases unmatched to any gene: 6. In nucleotides, the CDR3 is TGTGCCAGCAGTCCCAGCGGGAGTGCCTACAATGAGCAGTTCTTC. Translated: CASSPSGSAYNEQFF.

The CDR3 loop reads CASSLTGEASYNEQFF. The CDR3 region has the DNA TGTGCCAGCAGCCTAACAGGGGAGGCATCCTACAATGAGCAGTTCTTC. This chain connects TRBV7-2 to TRBJ2-1; a possible D gene is TRBD1 (7 bases). The CDR3 totals 16 residues. The V gene's germline CDR1 is SGHTA and CDR2 FQGNSA. The V end was cut by 5 bases, the J end by 1 base, with 15 bases between.

This clonotype was picked up a small number of times. V usage is TRBV5-6 and J usage is TRBJ1-1; D perhaps matches TRBD1 (5 bases). The CDR3 length is 13 residues. The germline gives CDR1 SGHDT, CDR2 YYEEEE. V shed 5 bases and J shed 4 bases, with 12 bases lying between them. CDR3 DNA: TGTGCCAGCAGAGGACACCTCAGCACTGAAGCTTTCTTT. Its translation is CASRGHLSTEAFF.

This clonotype turned up a few times. The CDR3 coding sequence is TGTGCCAGCAGCTTAGAACAGGCCACTGAAGCTTTCTTT. As protein: CASSLEQATEAFF. The J gene is TRBJ1-1, the V gene TRBV7-6; possibly TRBD1 for D (5 bases). V was clipped by 1 base and J by 4 bases, with 7 bases between them. The germline CDR1 and CDR2 sequences are SGHVS and FNYEAQ. This CDR3 contains 13 residues.

This clonotype was picked up a small number of times. The chain links TRBV7-9 to TRBJ1-3, with D unresolved. CDR3 length: 16 residues. V was trimmed by 1 base and J by 2 bases, leaving 12 bases between them. The V gene's germline CDR1 is SEHNR and CDR2 FQNEAQ (reference sequence). The CDR3 bases are TGTGCCAGCAGCTTAGGGTCAGGATTGACTGGAAACACCATATATTTT. Amino acids: CASSLGSGLTGNTIYF.

CDR3 coding DNA: TGTGCCAGCAGCTTATGGGCTAGCGGCAGCACAGATACGCAGTATTTT. Its translation is CASSLWASGSTDTQYF. J is TRBJ2-3 and V is TRBV11-2; TRBD2 agrees at 7 bases. The length of the CDR3 is 16 residues. CDR1 SGHAT and CDR2 FQNNGV come from the germline V gene. The ends lost 2 bases at V and 0 bases at J; junction bases unmatched: 5.

The sample holds a few counts of this clonotype. This chain connects TRBV7-9 to TRBJ2-1, with 13 bases fitting TRBD2. CDR3 length equals 15 residues. Germline V gene lookup returns CDR1 SEHNR and CDR2 FQNEAQ (reference sequence). J was trimmed by 6 bases and V by 5 bases; bases with no gene match: 4. For the CDR3, the DNA is TGTGCCAGCAGCACAACTAGCGGGAGGGCCAATGAGCAGTTCTTC. This codes for CASSTTSGRANEQFF.